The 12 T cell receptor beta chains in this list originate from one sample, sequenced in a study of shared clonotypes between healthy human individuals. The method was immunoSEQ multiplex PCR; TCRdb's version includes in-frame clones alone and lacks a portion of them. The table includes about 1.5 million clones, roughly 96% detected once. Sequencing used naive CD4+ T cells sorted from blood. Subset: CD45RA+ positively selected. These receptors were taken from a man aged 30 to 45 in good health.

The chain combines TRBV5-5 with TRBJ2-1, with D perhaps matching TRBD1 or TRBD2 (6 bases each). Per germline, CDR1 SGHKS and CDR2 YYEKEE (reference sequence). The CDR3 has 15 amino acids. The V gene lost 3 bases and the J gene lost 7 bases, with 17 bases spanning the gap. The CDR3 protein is CASSSLGGKRNEQFF. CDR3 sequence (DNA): TGTGCCAGCAGCTCCCTAGGGGGGAAAAGGAATGAGCAGTTCTTC.

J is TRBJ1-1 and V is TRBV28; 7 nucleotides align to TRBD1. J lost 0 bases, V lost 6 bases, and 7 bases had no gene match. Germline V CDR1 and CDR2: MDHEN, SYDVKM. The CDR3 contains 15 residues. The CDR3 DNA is TGTGCCAGCAGGAGAACCGGGACAGTGAACACTGAAGCTTTCTTT. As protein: CASRRTGTVNTEAFF. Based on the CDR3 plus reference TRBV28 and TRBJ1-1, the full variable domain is DVKVTQSSRYLVKRTGEKVFLECVQDMDHENMFWYRQDPGLGLRLIYFSYDVKMKEKGDIPEGYSVSREKKERFSLILESASTNQTSMYLCASRRTGTVNTEAFFGQGTRLTVV.

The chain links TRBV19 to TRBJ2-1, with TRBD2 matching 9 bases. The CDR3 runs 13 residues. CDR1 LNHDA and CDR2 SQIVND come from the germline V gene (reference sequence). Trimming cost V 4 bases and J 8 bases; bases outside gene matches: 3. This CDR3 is CASSSGRAHEQFF. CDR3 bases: TGTGCCAGTAGTAGCGGGAGGGCCCATGAGCAGTTCTTC.

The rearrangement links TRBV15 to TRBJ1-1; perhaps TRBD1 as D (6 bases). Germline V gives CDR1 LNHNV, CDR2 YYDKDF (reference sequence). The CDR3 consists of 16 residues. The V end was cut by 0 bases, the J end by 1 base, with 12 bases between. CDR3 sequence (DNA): TGTGCCACCAGCAGAGATCGGGGCAGGGGGAACACTGAAGCTTTCTTT. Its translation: CATSRDRGRGNTEAFF.

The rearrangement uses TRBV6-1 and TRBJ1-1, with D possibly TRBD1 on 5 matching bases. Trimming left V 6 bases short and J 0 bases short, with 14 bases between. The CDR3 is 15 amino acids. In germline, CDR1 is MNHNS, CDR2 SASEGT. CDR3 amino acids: CASRRTQVMNTEAFF. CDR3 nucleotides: TGTGCCAGCAGACGGACACAGGTGATGAACACTGAAGCTTTCTTT.

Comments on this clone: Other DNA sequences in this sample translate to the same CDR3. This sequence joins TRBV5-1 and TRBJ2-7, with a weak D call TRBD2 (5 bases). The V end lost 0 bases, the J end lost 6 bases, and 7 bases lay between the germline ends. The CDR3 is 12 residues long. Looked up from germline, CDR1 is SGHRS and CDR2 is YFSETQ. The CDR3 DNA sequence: TGCGCCAGCAGCTTGGTCGGAGGCGAGCAGTACTTC. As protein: CASSLVGGEQYF.

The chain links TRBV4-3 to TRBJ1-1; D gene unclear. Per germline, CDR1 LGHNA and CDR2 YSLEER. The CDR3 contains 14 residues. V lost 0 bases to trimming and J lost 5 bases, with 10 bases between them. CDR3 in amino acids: CASSQEPLGTEAFF. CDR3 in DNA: TGCGCCAGCAGCCAAGAGCCCCTGGGGACTGAAGCTTTCTTT.

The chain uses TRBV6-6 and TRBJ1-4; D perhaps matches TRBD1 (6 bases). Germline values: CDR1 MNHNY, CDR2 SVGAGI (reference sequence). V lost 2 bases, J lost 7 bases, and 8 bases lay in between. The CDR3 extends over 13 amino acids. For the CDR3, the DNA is TGTGCCAGCAGTTACATCAGGGGTGAAAAACTGTTTTTT. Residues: CASSYIRGEKLFF.

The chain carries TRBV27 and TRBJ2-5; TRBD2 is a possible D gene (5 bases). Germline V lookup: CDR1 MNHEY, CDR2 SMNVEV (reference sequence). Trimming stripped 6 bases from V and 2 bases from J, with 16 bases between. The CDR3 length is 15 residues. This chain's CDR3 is CASSRGRFEQETQYF. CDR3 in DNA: TGTGCCAGCAGCCGAGGGAGATTTGAACAAGAGACCCAGTACTTC.

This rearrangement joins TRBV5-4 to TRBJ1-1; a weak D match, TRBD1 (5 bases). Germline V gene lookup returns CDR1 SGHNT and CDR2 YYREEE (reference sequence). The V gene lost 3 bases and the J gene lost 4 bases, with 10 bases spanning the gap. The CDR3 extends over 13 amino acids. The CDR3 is CASSSQQVTEAFF. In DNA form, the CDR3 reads TGTGCCAGCAGCTCACAACAGGTCACTGAAGCTTTCTTT.

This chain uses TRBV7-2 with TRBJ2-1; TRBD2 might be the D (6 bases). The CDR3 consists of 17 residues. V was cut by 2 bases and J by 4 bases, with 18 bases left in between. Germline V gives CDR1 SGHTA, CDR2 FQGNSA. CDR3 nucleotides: TGTGCCAGCAGCTTAAAGGGGACTCTCCTCTCGTACAATGAGCAGTTCTTC. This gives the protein CASSLKGTLLSYNEQFF.

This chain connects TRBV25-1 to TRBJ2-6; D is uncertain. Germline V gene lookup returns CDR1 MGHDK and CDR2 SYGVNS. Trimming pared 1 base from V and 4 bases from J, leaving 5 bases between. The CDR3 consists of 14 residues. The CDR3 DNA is TGTGCCAGCAGTGAATTCGGGGGGGCCAACGTCCTGACTTTC. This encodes CASSEFGGANVLTF.